This TCR beta chain was found in a study of CD8+CD57+ T cells in acquired aplastic anemia. CDR3 length equals 15 residues. Germline CDR1 SGHDN, CDR2 FVKESK. Trimming left V 5 bases short and J 6 bases short, with 16 bases between. All patients picked for sequencing had shown, by flow cytometry, an expansion of CD8+CD57+ cells. All patients had severe acquired aplastic anemia. Sampling of blood occurred while the patients had still received no therapy. The use of genomic DNA as template underpinned the TCR beta VDJ and CDR3 profiling. TCRdb analysed the reads with MiXCR anew, one entry per CDR3 protein. Here the sample spans 150,000 or so distinct CDR3 sequences, approximately 51% being singletons. This clonotype was seen ten or more times.

The sequence derives from a human donor with aplastic anemia. The sequenced material came from sorted CD4+, CD8+, or CD8+CD57+ T cells (not recorded which) from PBMCs. This chain links TRBV14 with TRBJ2-2, with a possible D match to TRBD1 (6 bases). The CDR3 DNA follows: TGTGCCAGCAGCAGACTCCAACAGGGATCCGGGGAGCTGTTTTTT. Protein: CASSRLQQGSGELFF.